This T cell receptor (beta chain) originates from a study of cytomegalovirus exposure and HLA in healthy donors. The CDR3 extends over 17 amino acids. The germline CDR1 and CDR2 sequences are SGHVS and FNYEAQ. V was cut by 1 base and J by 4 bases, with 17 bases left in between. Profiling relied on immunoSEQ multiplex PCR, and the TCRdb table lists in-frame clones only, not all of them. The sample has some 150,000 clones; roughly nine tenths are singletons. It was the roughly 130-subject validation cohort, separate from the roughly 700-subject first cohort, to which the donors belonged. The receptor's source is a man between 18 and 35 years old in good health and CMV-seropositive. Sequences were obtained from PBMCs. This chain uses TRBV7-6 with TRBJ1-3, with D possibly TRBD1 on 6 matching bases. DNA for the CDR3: TGTGCCAGCAGCTTAGATCCAGGGGTGAGAGTGGGAAACACCATATATTTT. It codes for CASSLDPGVRVGNTIYF. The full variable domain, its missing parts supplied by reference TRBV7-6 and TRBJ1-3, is GAGVSQSPRYKVTKRGQDVALRCDPISGHVSLYWYRQALGQGPEFLTYFNYEAQQDKSGLPNDRFSAERPEGSISTLTIQRTEQRDSAMYRCASSLDPGVRVGNTIYFGEGSWLTVV.